This T cell receptor beta chain was documented in a study of CD8 T cells in Susac syndrome. Remarks on this clonotype: Its antigen is undetermined.

The V gene's germline CDR1 is SGHDT and CDR2 YYEEEE. CDR3 length equals 15 residues. Trimming shortened V by 4 bases and J by 0 bases, and 13 bases separated the two germline ends. When the RNA was reverse transcribed, random hexamers were used with an input of about 0.5 to 1 ug. A multiplex approach, immunoSEQ multiplex PCR, amplified TCR beta CDR3 across 54 Vbeta and 13 Jbeta. In TCRdb, the immunoSEQ multiplex PCR reads were re-called with MiXCR into one record per CDR3 protein. The table shows 80,000 or so distinct CDR3 sequences, with 90% to 95% occurring only once. Study-wide results and limits: The CD4+ T cell repertoires from Susac syndrome exhibited no clonal expansion.

This receptor was taken from a human donor with Susac syndrome. What was sequenced was CD4+ T cells from PBMCs. This rearrangement joins TRBV5-6 to TRBJ1-2, with D unclear. The CDR3 sequence is CASSLGSITNYGYTF. The DNA for the CDR3 is TGTGCCAGCAGCCTCGGATCTATCACTAACTATGGCTACACCTTC.